Sequencing of this T cell receptor (beta chain) was carried out in a study of blood T cell repertoires in COVID-19 (dated by TCRdb to 2020 to 2022). Notes on the research overall: Collaborator samples came from the United States, Italy and Spain and covered acute and convalescent phases of COVID-19. Samples were obtained from the ongoing ImmuneRACE study (first 160 participants) and from over 1,000 subjects provided by 6 global collaborators. The prospective study material was composed of cDNA or gDNA derived from T cells, B-cell-depleted T cells, or PBMCs. HLA class I and class II types, where available, came from metadata supplied by the sample provider rather than from assay-based typing. Deeply sampled blood TCRbeta repertoires from subjects exposed to, actively infected with, or recovered from COVID-19 were included in the dataset. Nearly every sample came with metadata listing a de-identified subject ID, COVID-19 status, age in years and sex. The repertoires were made available in a free public database intended to serve as a resource for research on the immune response to SARS-CoV-2.

TCRbeta CDR3 regions were amplified from genomic DNA by means of the immunoSEQ Assay, a bias-controlled multiplex PCR. From the authors' description of their analysis: Nucleated cell counts per sample were estimated from amplification of reference gene primers within the assay. To quantify the absolute abundance of each unique TCRbeta CDR3 rearrangement, sequence reads were collapsed and filtered. Productive Simpson clonality was computed per sample as the square root of Simpson's diversity index over productive rearrangements. TCRdb limited this immuneACCESS table to in-frame rearrangements with V and J called. A share of clones is missing; checked studies link under half to unresolved V genes, and the rest is unexplained. V and J calls and clone size follow that table, whereas D and trimming were derived from the DNA. For this sample there are some 95,000 clones; about four fifths appear just once. Around a quarter of the sample is held by the ten biggest clonotypes.

Each collaborating institution followed its own protocols to collect whole blood in K2EDTA tubes. Collaborator samples were shipped for TCRbeta analysis as frozen whole blood, isolated PBMCs, or DNA extracted from either sample type. Study-wide conclusions, independent of this receptor: How much clinical and demographic metadata was included differed by source and by participant, and the metadata was provided uncurated.

Worth noting for this clone: The antigen it recognizes is unknown. The record has no base qualities; no much larger clone is one base away.

From the cysteine up to the phenylalanine, the CDR3 has a length of 13 residues. Only the CDR3 portion is preserved as DNA: 39 bases, with reading frame beginning at the first base. CDR1 LNHDA and CDR2 SQIVND are derived from the germline V gene (reference sequence). The V end gives up 3 bases and the J end 5 bases, leaving 3 bases in the junction not matched to a gene. This chain is built from TRBV19 and TRBJ1-1; the central 7 bases match TRBD1. This TCR derives from a man aged 70 or older with acute or convalescent COVID-19. The sample comprised peripheral blood. The CDR3 region reads CASSMTGRTEAFF. The DNA sequence is as follows: TGTGCCAGTAGTATGACAGGGAGAACTGAAGCTTTCTTT.